The 5 T cell receptor beta chains below were found in one sample sequenced in a study of molecular identifiers for immune sequencing clone quantification. MiXCR, run by TCRdb on the PCR reads, gives a single entry per CDR3 protein. The table records approximately 680,000 distinct CDR3 sequences, 25% of them present only once. Sequenced material: naive CD8+ T cells from blood, with Jurkat cell RNA spiked in. Subset of the sample: FACS-sorted CD8+CD4-CCR7+CD45RA+ naive T cells. These TCRs come from a human donor in good health. Some libraries in this study had Jurkat cell RNA spiked in.

This clonotype was detected many times. This sequence joins TRBV20-1 and TRBJ2-3; D is perhaps TRBD1 (6 bases). The CDR3 is 11 amino acids. Per the germline V gene, CDR1 is DFQATT and CDR2 is SNEGSKA (reference sequence). V lost 6 bases and J lost 5, with 9 bases in between. For the CDR3, the DNA is TGCAGTGCCCGACAGGTAGATACGCAGTATTTT. It specifies CSARQVDTQYF.

This clonotype showed up just a few times. This chain links TRBV4-1 with TRBJ1-3, with D tentatively TRBD1 (5 bases). The CDR3 extends over 15 amino acids. The V and J ends lost 5 bases and 0 bases respectively, with 11 bases between them. Per the germline V gene, CDR1 is MGHRA and CDR2 is YSYEKL. CDR3 loop: CASSYRGSSGNTIYF. The DNA of the CDR3 is TGCGCCAGCAGCTACCGGGGGAGCTCTGGAAACACCATATATTTT.

This clonotype was observed at least ten times. CDR3 DNA: TGTGCCAGCAGCTTAGTCGGCCAGCGCGCCGGGGAGCTGTTTTTT. It encodes CASSLVGQRAGELFF. V gene TRBV7-9 combines with J gene TRBJ2-2; D gene ambiguous. The germline V and J ends were trimmed by 1 base and 6 bases, with 12 bases remaining between them. Germline V gene lookup returns CDR1 SEHNR and CDR2 FQNEAQ (reference sequence). This CDR3 spans 15 amino acids.

The chain couples TRBV9 to TRBJ2-5, with 10 positions matching TRBD2. V lost 3 bases, J lost 8 bases, and 13 bases stayed unmatched. The CDR3 is 16 amino acids. Germline V gives CDR1 SGDLS, CDR2 YYNGEE. The DNA for the CDR3 is TGTGCCAGCAGCGATACCGGGACTAGCGCCATTGGCACCCAGTACTTC. Its protein is CASSDTGTSAIGTQYF.

This clonotype was picked up many times. The gene calls are TRBV3-1 and TRBJ1-2, with a tentative D call TRBD1 (6 bases). Germline CDR1 is LGHDT and CDR2 is YNNKEL (reference sequence). This CDR3 contains 14 residues. Trimming shortened V by 6 bases and J by 4 bases, and 15 bases separated the two germline ends. This CDR3 reads CASSTGQISYGYTF. CDR3 sequence (DNA): TGTGCCAGCAGTACGGGACAAATCTCCTATGGCTACACCTTC.